What follows are 20 T cell receptor beta chains derived from one specimen sequenced in a study of blood T cell repertoires in COVID-19. Using immunoSEQ multiplex PCR, the repertoire was profiled, and TCRdb retains in-frame clones only, with some absent. The table lists about 20,000 clones, more than 70% of them singletons. The sequencing input was peripheral blood. The receptors were sampled from a human donor in a cohort sampled during active COVID-19. The donor label of this sample is uncertain.

The V call is TRBV30, the J call TRBJ2-1; 9 bases map to TRBD2. Germline V gene sequence: CDR1 GTSNPN, CDR2 SVGIG (reference sequence). CDR3 length: 14 residues. Germline trimming cut 4 bases from V and 7 bases from J; bases unmatched to any gene: 8. CDR3 DNA: TGTGCCTGGACCCTCGCGGGAGGGCTTAATGAGCAGTTCTTC. Its protein product is CAWTLAGGLNEQFF. Combining the CDR3 with reference TRBV30 and TRBJ2-1 gives the whole variable domain SQTIHQWPATLVQPVGSPLSLECTVEGTSNPNLYWYRQAAGRGLQLLFYSVGIGQISSEVPQNLSASRPQDRQFILSSKKLLLSDSGFYLCAWTLAGGLNEQFFGPGTRLTVL.

The gene calls are TRBV4-1 and TRBJ1-1; D uncertain. CDR3 size: 15 residues. Germline V gives CDR1 MGHRA, CDR2 YSYEKL. V was clipped by 2 bases and J by 1 base, with 11 bases between them. This CDR3 reads CASSQFPWRNTEAFF. For the CDR3, the DNA is TGCGCCAGCAGCCAATTCCCGTGGAGGAACACTGAAGCTTTCTTT.

V gene TRBV6-6 combines with J gene TRBJ1-3; no firm D call. V was trimmed by 4 bases and J by 0 bases, leaving 7 bases between them. Germline V gene data show CDR1 as MNHNY and CDR2 as SVGAGI (reference sequence). The CDR3 contains 14 residues. The CDR3 nucleotides are TGTGCCAGCAGTTCACCGAGCTCTGGAAACACCATATATTTT. The encoded protein is CASSSPSSGNTIYF.

The CDR3 nucleotides are TGCGCCAGCAGCTCCGGCGGACAGGCATCGAATGAAAAACTGTTTTTT. It yields the protein CASSSGGQASNEKLFF. This sequence joins TRBV5-1 and TRBJ1-4; 7 bases fit TRBD1. The CDR3 is made up of 16 amino acids. Germline loops: CDR1 SGHRS, CDR2 YFSETQ. V lost 3 bases and J lost 5; bases outside the gene matches: 10.

The chain carries TRBV9 and TRBJ1-3; no clear D. This CDR3 contains 14 residues. Trimming shortened V by 0 bases and J by 0 bases, and 4 bases separated the two germline ends. The germline V gene has CDR1 SGDLS and CDR2 YYNGEE. CDR3 region: CASSVDSSGNTIYF. The CDR3 nucleotides read TGTGCCAGCAGCGTAGACAGCTCTGGAAACACCATATATTTT.

A few counts support this clone. The CDR3 DNA reads as TGTGCCAGTAGTATATCGACAGCTCAATCAACCTACAATGAGCAGTTCTTC. It translates to CASSISTAQSTYNEQFF. The chain combines TRBV19 with TRBJ2-1, with a tentative D call TRBD1 (5 bases). Deletions cut 2 bases from V and 2 bases from J, with 16 bases between. Germline V CDR1 and CDR2: LNHDA, SQIVND (reference sequence). The CDR3 is 17 residues long.

The gene calls are TRBV6-4 and TRBJ2-7; 9 bases are a match to TRBD1. V lost 6 bases, J lost 3 bases, and 6 bases stayed unmatched. Germline values: CDR1 MRHNA, CDR2 SNTAGT. This CDR3 has 14 amino acids. CDR3 loop: CASRETGGGYEQYF. CDR3 nucleotides: TGTGCCAGCAGGGAGACAGGGGGAGGCTACGAGCAGTACTTC.

The rearrangement joins TRBV2 to TRBJ1-2; 12 nucleotides agree with TRBD1. Per germline, CDR1 SNHLY and CDR2 FYNNEI. The CDR3 has 13 amino acids. V lost 5 bases, J lost 8 bases, and 3 bases stayed unmatched. The CDR3 region is CASSTGTGGGYTF. The CDR3 region has the DNA TGTGCCAGCAGTACCGGGACAGGGGGCGGCTACACCTTC.

V and J are TRBV7-8 and TRBJ2-2, with TRBD2 matching 12 bases. The trim removed 5 bases at V and 8 bases at J, leaving 18 bases unmatched. Per the germline V gene, CDR1 is SGHVS and CDR2 is FQNEAQ. The CDR3 runs to 19 residues. In nucleotides, the CDR3 is TGTGCCAGCAGCCCGATAGCCCGTGGACTAGCGGGGTCCAATGGGGAGCTGTTTTTT. Its translation: CASSPIARGLAGSNGELFF.

This sequence joins TRBV21-1 and TRBJ2-7; the D segment call TRBD1 is taken from the table without a DNA check. TRBV21-1 corresponds to a pseudogene. This CDR3 is 16 amino acids long. CDR3 amino acids: CASSKESGGVFHEQYF. DNA of the CDR3: TGTGCCAGCAGCAAAGAATCAGGGGGCGTTTTTCACGAGCAGTACTTC.

This CDR3 is CASRLQGADEQYF. CDR3 bases: TGTGCCAGCAGGCTACAGGGGGCTGACGAGCAGTACTTC. V and J are TRBV28 and TRBJ2-7, with TRBD1 identical over 9 bases. Looked up from germline, CDR1 is MDHEN and CDR2 is SYDVKM. With V trimmed by 6 bases and J by 5 bases, 5 bases remained unmatched. The CDR3 is 13 amino acids.

The V gene is TRBV5-6, the J gene TRBJ2-7; 14 bases line up with TRBD2. V dropped 6 bases and J dropped 8; count of bases not matched to a gene: 10. The CDR3 runs to 15 residues. The V gene's germline CDR1 is SGHDT and CDR2 YYEEEE. This CDR3 is CASTSRGLAGDKQYF. Written as DNA, the CDR3 is TGTGCCAGCACCTCGCGGGGACTAGCGGGAGATAAGCAGTACTTC.

This clone was observed once. V and J are TRBV7-9 and TRBJ1-4; no reliable D call. The V and J ends lost 0 bases and 4 bases respectively, with 15 bases between them. Germline values: CDR1 SEHNR, CDR2 FQNEAQ (reference sequence). The CDR3 totals 17 residues. The CDR3, as DNA: TGTGCCAGCAGCTTAGCGGTCGGGTCGGAAAATAATGAAAAACTGTTTTTT. Amino acids: CASSLAVGSENNEKLFF.

V gene TRBV7-9 combines with J gene TRBJ2-2; D is undetermined. V was trimmed by 2 bases and J by 1 base, leaving 8 bases between them. This CDR3 comprises 15 residues. Germline V CDR1 and CDR2: SEHNR, FQNEAQ (reference sequence). DNA for the CDR3: TGTGCCAGCAGCTTACCCACTCGGAACACCGGGGAGCTGTTTTTT. It translates to CASSLPTRNTGELFF.

The chain employs TRBV5-1 and TRBJ1-1; TRBD1 matches at 7 bases. The V gene end was trimmed by 4 bases and the J gene end by 5 bases; junction bases not matched to a gene: 5. This CDR3 region has 13 residues. Germline CDR1 and CDR2: SGHRS and YFSETQ. CDR3 amino acids: CASSRQGGTEAFF. In DNA form, the CDR3 reads TGCGCCAGCAGCCGACAGGGAGGTACTGAAGCTTTCTTT.

The chain recombines TRBV10-2 with TRBJ2-2; no clear D gene. There are 15 residues in the CDR3. V lost 3 bases and J lost 4, with 12 bases in between. Germline CDR1 WSHSY, CDR2 SAAADI. The CDR3 region has the DNA TGCGCCAGCAGTGACCAAGACAAGCTCACCGGGGAGCTGTTTTTT. Translated, it gives CASSDQDKLTGELFF.

The J gene is TRBJ2-7, the V gene TRBV5-1; TRBD2 is a possible D gene (5 bases). CDR3 length: 14 amino acids. V was cut by 3 bases and J by 3 bases, with 13 bases left in between. The germline gives CDR1 SGHRS, CDR2 YFSETQ. In DNA, the CDR3 is TGCGCCAGCAGCTCACCCGGGAACAACTACGAGCAGTACTTC. Encoded protein: CASSSPGNNYEQYF.

The V gene is TRBV3-1 (or the pseudogene TRBV3-2), the J gene TRBJ2-2; D remains unclear. Germline V lookup: CDR1 LGHDT, CDR2 YNNKEL (reference sequence). V was pared by 4 bases and J by 5 bases, with 14 bases between. This CDR3 is built from 15 residues. The CDR3 loop reads CASSPVSGRTGELFF. For the CDR3, the DNA is TGTGCCAGCAGCCCGGTTTCGGGTCGGACCGGGGAGCTGTTTTTT.

V gene TRBV9 combines with J gene TRBJ1-2, with 7 positions matching TRBD1. The CDR3 has 15 amino acids. The V gene's germline CDR1 is SGDLS and CDR2 YYNGEE. J lost 5 bases, V lost 0 bases, and 7 bases had no gene match. The DNA for the CDR3 is TGTGCCAGCAGCGTAGCCTGGGACAGTTCTTATGGCTACACCTTC. As protein: CASSVAWDSSYGYTF.

The chain links TRBV15 to TRBJ2-7; D is ambiguous. CDR1 and CDR2 (germline): LNHNV, YYDKDF (reference sequence). This CDR3 has 11 amino acids. V lost 5 bases to trimming and J lost 9 bases, with 11 bases between them. CDR3 sequence reads: CATSDGSGQYF. In DNA form, the CDR3 reads TGTGCCACCAGCGATGGATCGGGGCAGTACTTC.